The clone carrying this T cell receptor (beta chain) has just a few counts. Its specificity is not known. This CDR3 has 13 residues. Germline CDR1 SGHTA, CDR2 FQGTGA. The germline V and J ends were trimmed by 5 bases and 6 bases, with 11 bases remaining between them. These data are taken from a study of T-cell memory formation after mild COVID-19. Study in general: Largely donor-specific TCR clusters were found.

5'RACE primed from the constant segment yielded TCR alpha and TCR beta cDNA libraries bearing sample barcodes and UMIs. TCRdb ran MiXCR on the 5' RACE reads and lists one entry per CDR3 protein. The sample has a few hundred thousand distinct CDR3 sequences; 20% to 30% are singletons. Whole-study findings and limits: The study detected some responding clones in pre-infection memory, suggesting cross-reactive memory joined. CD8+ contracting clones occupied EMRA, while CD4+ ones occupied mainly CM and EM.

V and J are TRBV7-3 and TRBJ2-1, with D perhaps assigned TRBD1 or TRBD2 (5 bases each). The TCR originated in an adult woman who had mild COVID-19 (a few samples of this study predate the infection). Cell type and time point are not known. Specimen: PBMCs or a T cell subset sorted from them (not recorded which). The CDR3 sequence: CASSPGRLNEQFF. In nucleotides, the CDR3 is TGTGCCAGCAGCCCGGGGCGCCTCAATGAGCAGTTCTTC.